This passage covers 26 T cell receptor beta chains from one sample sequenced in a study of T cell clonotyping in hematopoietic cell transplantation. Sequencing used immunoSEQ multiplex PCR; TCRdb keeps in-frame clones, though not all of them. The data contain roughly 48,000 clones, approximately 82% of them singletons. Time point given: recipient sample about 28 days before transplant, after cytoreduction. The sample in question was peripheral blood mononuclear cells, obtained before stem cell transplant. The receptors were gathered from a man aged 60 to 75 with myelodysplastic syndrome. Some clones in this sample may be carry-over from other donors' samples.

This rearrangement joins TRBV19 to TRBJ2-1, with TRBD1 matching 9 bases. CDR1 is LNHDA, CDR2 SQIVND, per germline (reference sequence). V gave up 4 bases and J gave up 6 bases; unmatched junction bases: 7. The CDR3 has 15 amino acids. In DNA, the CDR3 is TGTGCCAGTAGTACGACAGGGGGTATGGTCAATGAGCAGTTCTTC. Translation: CASSTTGGMVNEQFF.

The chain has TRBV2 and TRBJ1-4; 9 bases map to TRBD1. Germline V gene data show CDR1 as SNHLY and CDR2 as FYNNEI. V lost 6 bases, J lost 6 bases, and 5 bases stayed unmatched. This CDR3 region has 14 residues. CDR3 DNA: TGTGCCAGCAGGGGGGACAGGGCCTATGAAAAACTGTTTTTT. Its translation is CASRGDRAYEKLFF.

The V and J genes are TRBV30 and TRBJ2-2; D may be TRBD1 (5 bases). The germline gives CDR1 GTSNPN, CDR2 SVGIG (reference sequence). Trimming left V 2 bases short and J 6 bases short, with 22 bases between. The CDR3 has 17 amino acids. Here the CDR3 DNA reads TGTGCCTGGAGTCCCGACTTCAATACAGGATCACCCGGGGAGCTGTTTTTT. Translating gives CAWSPDFNTGSPGELFF.

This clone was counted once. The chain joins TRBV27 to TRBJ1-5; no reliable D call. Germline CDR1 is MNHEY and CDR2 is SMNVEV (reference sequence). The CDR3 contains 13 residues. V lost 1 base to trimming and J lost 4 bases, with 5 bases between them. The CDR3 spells CASSLFQNQPQHF. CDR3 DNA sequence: TGTGCCAGCAGTTTATTCCAGAATCAGCCCCAGCATTTT.

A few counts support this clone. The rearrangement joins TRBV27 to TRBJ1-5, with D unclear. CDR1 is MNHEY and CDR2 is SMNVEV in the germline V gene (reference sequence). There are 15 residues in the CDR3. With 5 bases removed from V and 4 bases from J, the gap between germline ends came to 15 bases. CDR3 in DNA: TGTGCCAGCAGTCTCGACGGCAGGTTTAATCAGCCCCAGCATTTT. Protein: CASSLDGRFNQPQHF.

This chain's CDR3 is CAWQLKGGITGELFF. For the CDR3, the DNA is TGTGCCTGGCAACTCAAGGGGGGCATCACCGGGGAGCTGTTTTTT. The chain couples TRBV30 to TRBJ2-2; D may match TRBD1 or TRBD2 (6 bases each). Germline V gene sequence: CDR1 GTSNPN, CDR2 SVGIG (reference sequence). Trimming stripped 5 bases from V and 4 bases from J, with 17 bases between. This CDR3 contains 15 residues.

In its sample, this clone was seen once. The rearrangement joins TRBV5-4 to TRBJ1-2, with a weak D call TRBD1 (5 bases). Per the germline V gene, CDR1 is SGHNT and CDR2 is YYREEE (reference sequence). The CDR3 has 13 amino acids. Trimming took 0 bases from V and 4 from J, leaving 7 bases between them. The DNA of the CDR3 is TGTGCCAGCAGCTTGGTTGGGGGCTATGGCTACACCTTC. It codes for CASSLVGGYGYTF. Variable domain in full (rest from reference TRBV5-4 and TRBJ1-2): ETGVTQSPTHLIKTRGQQVTLRCSSQSGHNTVSWYQQALGQGPQFIFQYYREEENGRGNFPPRFSGLQFPNYSSELNVNALELDDSALYLCASSLVGGYGYTFGSGTRLTVV.

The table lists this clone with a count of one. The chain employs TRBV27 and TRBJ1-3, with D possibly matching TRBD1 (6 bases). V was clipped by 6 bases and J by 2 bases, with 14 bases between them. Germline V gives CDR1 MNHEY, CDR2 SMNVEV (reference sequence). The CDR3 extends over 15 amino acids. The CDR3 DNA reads TGTGCCAGCAGGGACACAGGGAGAACTGGAAACACCATATATTTT. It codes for CASRDTGRTGNTIYF.

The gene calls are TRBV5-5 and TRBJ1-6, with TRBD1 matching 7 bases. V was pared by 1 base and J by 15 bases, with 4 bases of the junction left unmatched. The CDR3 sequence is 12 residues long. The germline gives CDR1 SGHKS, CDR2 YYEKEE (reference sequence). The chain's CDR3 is CASSLLQGLLHF. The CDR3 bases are TGTGCCAGCAGCTTGCTACAGGGGCTCCTCCACTTT.

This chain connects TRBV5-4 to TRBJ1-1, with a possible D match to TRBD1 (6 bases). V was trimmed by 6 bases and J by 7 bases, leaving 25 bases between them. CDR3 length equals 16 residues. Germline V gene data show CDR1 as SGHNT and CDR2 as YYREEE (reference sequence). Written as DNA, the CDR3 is TGTGCCAGCACGAACCGAGGGAAGGGGGAAGGAAGTGAAGCTTTCTTT. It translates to CASTNRGKGEGSEAFF. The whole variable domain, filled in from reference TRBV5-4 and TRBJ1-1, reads ETGVTQSPTHLIKTRGQQVTLRCSSQSGHNTVSWYQQALGQGPQFIFQYYREEENGRGNFPPRFSGLQFPNYSSELNVNALELDDSALYLCASTNRGKGEGSEAFFGQGTRLTVV.

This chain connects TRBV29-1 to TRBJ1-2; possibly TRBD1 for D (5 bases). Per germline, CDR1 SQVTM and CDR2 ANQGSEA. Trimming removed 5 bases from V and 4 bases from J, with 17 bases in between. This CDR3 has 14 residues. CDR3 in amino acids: CSVFGAEPRYGYTF. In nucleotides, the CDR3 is TGCAGCGTTTTTGGGGCCGAACCGCGCTATGGCTACACCTTC.

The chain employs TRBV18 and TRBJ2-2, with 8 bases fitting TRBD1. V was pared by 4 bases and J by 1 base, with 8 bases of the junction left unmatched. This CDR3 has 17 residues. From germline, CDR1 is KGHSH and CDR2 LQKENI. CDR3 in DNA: TGTGCCAGCTCACGTCCTACTGGGACAGGGAACACCGGGGAGCTGTTTTTT. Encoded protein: CASSRPTGTGNTGELFF. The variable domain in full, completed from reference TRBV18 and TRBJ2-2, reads NAGVMQNPRHLVRRRGQEARLRCSPMKGHSHVYWYRQLPEEGLKFMVYLQKENIIDESGMPKERFSAEFPKEGPSILRIQQVVRGDSAAYFCASSRPTGTGNTGELFFGEGSRLTVL.

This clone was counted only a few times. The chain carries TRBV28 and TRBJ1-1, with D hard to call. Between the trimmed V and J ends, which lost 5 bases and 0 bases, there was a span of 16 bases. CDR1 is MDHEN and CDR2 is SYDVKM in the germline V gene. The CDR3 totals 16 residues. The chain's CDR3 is CASSASGIIMNTEAFF. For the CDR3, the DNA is TGTGCCAGCAGTGCCAGCGGGATAATCATGAACACTGAAGCTTTCTTT.

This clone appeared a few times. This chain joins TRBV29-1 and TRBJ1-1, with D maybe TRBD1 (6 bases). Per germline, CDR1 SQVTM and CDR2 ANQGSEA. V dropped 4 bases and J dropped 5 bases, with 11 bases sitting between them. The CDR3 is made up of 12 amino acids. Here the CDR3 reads CSVGTARTEAFF. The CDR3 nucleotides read TGCAGCGTTGGGACAGCTAGGACTGAAGCTTTCTTT.

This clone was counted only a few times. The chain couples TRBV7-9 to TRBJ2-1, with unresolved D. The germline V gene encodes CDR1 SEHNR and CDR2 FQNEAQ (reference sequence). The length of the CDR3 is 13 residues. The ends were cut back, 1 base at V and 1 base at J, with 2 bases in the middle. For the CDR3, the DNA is TGTGCCAGCAGCTTAGATTCCTACAATGAGCAGTTCTTC. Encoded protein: CASSLDSYNEQFF.

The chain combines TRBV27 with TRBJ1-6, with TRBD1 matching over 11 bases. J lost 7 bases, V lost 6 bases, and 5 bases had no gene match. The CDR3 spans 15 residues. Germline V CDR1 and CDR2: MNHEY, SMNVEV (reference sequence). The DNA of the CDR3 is TGTGCCAGCAGCTGGACAGGGGGCTACAATTCACCCCTCCACTTT. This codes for CASSWTGGYNSPLHF.

CDR3 bases: TGTGCCAGCAGCATCCCGGGGCTTTTCAATCAGCCCCAGCATTTT. Its translation is CASSIPGLFNQPQHF. The rearrangement joins TRBV5-8 to TRBJ1-5; D may be TRBD1 (5 bases). This CDR3 region has 15 residues. Germline CDR1 and CDR2: SGHTS and YDEGEE. Trimming took off 4 bases at V and 3 bases at J, with 14 bases between the two ends.

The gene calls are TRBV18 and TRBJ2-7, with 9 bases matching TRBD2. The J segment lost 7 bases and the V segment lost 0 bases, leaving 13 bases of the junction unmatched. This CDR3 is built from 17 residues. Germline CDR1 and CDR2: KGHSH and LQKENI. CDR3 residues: CASSPPVSGGPLWEQYF. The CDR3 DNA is TGTGCCAGCTCACCACCAGTCAGCGGGGGGCCTCTTTGGGAGCAGTACTTC.

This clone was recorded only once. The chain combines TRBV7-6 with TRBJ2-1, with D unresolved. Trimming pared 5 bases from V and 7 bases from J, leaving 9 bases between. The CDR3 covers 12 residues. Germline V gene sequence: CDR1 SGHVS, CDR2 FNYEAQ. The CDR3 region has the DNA TGTGCCAGCAGCCTAAATGGGAATGAGCAGTTCTTC. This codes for CASSLNGNEQFF.

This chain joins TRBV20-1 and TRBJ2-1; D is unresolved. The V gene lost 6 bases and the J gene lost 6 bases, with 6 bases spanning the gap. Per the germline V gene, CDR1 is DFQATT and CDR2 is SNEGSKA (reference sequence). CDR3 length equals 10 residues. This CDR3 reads CSAQFNEQFF. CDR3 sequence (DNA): TGCAGTGCGCAATTCAATGAGCAGTTCTTC.

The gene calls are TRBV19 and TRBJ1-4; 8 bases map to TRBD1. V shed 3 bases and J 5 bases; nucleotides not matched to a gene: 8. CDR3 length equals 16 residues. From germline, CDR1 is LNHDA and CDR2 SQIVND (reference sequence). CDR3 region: CASSMGRGLGNEKLFF. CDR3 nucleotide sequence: TGTGCCAGTAGTATGGGCAGGGGGCTAGGGAATGAAAAACTGTTTTTT.

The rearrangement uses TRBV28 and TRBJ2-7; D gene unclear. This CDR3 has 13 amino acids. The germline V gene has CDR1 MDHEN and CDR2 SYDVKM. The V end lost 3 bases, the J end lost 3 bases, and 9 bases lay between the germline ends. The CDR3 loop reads CASSLGVRYEQYF. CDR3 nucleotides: TGTGCCAGCAGTTTGGGCGTCCGCTACGAGCAGTACTTC.

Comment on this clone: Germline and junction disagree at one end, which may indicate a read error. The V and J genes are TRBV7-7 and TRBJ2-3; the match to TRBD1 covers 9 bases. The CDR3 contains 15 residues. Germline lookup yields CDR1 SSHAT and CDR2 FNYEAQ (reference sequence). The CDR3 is CASSLTGGATDTQYF. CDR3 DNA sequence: TGTGCTAGCAGCTTAACAGGGGGCGCGACAGATACGCAGTATTTT.

The CDR3 DNA sequence: TGTGCCAGCAGCTTAGTACATGATTCACCCCTCCACTTT. As protein: CASSLVHDSPLHF. This sequence joins TRBV11-2 and TRBJ1-6; D remains unclear. The germline V gene encodes CDR1 SGHAT and CDR2 FQNNGV. V was pared by 1 base and J by 8 bases, with 6 bases between. CDR3 length: 13 residues.

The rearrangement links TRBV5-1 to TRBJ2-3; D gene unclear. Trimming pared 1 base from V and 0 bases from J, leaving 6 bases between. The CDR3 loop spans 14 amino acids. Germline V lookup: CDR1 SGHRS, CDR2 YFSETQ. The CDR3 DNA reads TGCGCCAGCAGCTTGATGGGAAGCACAGATACGCAGTATTTT. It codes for CASSLMGSTDTQYF.

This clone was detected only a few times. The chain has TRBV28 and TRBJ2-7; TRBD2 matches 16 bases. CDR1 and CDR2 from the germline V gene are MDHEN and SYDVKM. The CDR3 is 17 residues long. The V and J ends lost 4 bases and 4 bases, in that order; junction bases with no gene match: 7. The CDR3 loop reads CASSSGTSGGARYEQYF. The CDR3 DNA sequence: TGTGCCAGCAGTTCCGGGACTAGCGGGGGGGCTAGGTACGAGCAGTACTTC.